The clone carrying this TCR beta chain was found many times. Antigen: not known. The data are from a study of T-cell reconstitution after alpha-beta-depleted transplantation in children. Study-wide findings and caveats: Where some patients showed high TCRbeta diversity at day 60, it came from recipient T cells and thymic progenitors that had survived. One year post-transplant, T-cell counts and diversity were largely derived from T cells produced anew.

Trimming cost V 3 bases and J 8 bases, with 14 bases left between them. Germline lookup yields CDR1 MNHNS and CDR2 SASEGT. The CDR3 has 15 residues. TCRbeta library preparation incorporated unique molecular identifiers. TCRdb recomputed calls from the PCR reads with MiXCR, one row per CDR3 protein. Seen here are 120,000 to 150,000 distinct CDR3 sequences, 8% to 10% observed once, and the top ten hold roughly 20%. The chain links TRBV6-1 to TRBJ1-6, with D perhaps TRBD1 (5 bases). The origin of this receptor is a female patient between 2 and 10 years old who had a stem cell transplant for congenital amegakaryocytic thrombocytopenia, so the T cells may come from the graft donor. The sample consisted of PBMCs, mostly from graft donor cells, taken 180 days after TCRalphabeta/CD19-depleted stem cell transplant. This CDR3 is CASSEGQGVDSPLHF. CDR3 in DNA: TGTGCCAGCAGTGAGGGTCAGGGTGTGGATTCACCCCTCCACTTT.